This passage covers 26 T cell receptor beta chains from one sample sequenced in a study of blood T cells in healthy people across ages. It was with a sample-barcoded 5' primer and a J-beta primer mix that a second PCR of roughly 7 to 12 cycles was run. TCRdb reanalysed the 5' RACE reads using MiXCR and keeps one entry per CDR3 protein. The data show fewer than 1,200,000 distinct CDR3 sequences, under 30% seen once. This same sample was also part of a study on T cells of mothers and their children.

What was sequenced was blood. The receptors derive from a girl aged 2 to 10 in good health.

The chain couples TRBV20-1 to TRBJ2-7; TRBD2 aligns across 11 bases. The CDR3 consists of 13 residues. Trimming cost V 6 bases and J 6 bases; bases outside gene matches: 7. Germline assignment: CDR1 DFQATT and CDR2 SNEGSKA (reference sequence). The CDR3 loop reads CSATGTSGTEQYF. DNA for the CDR3: TGCAGTGCCACCGGGACTAGCGGAACCGAGCAGTACTTC.

This clonotype was detected a few times. An end of the junction differs from the germline gene, which may be a read error. This rearrangement joins TRBV5-1 to TRBJ2-1, with TRBD2 matching over 10 bases. The CDR3 sequence is 18 residues long. Germline V gene lookup returns CDR1 SGHRS and CDR2 YFSETQ. The CDR3 DNA reads as TGCGCCAGCAGCTTGGGGACTAGCGGACCATATTTACACAATAAGCAGTTCTTC. This sequence encodes CASSLGTSGPYLHNKQFF.

V gene TRBV5-1 combines with J gene TRBJ2-3; TRBD1 is a possible D gene (6 bases). V dropped 0 bases and J dropped 5 bases, with 7 bases sitting between them. The CDR3 is made up of 13 amino acids. Germline V gene lookup returns CDR1 SGHRS and CDR2 YFSETQ. The CDR3 coding sequence is TGCGCCAGCAGCTTGGAGGGGGTAGATACGCAGTATTTT. Protein product: CASSLEGVDTQYF.

The chain couples TRBV5-1 to TRBJ1-1; perhaps TRBD1 as D (5 bases). Germline CDR1 and CDR2: SGHRS and YFSETQ. The V end lost 5 bases, the J end lost 4 bases, and 12 bases lay between the germline ends. This CDR3 is 13 amino acids long. The CDR3 coding sequence is TGCGCCAGCAGGGAAACAGGCTCCACTGAAGCTTTCTTT. Translating gives CASRETGSTEAFF.

This clonotype was seen a handful of times. V gene TRBV7-3 combines with J gene TRBJ2-5, with TRBD2 matching 8 bases. V lost 4 bases, J lost 5 bases, and 3 bases stayed unmatched. This CDR3 region has 13 residues. The germline V gene encodes CDR1 SGHTA and CDR2 FQGTGA. CDR3 in DNA: TGTGCCAGCAGCTATAGCGGGGTTGAGACCCAGTACTTC. The encoded protein is CASSYSGVETQYF.

V gene TRBV27 combines with J gene TRBJ1-1; no definite D call. The germline gives CDR1 MNHEY, CDR2 SMNVEV (reference sequence). The V and J ends lost 3 bases and 1 base respectively, with 21 bases between them. The CDR3 runs to 18 residues. The CDR3, as DNA: TGTGCCAGCAGTTTGGGAGCAAGAGCCTCGGGCCCGAACACTGAAGCTTTCTTT. It yields the protein CASSLGARASGPNTEAFF.

V is TRBV5-1 and J is TRBJ2-3; D might be TRBD2 (6 bases). The CDR3 has 16 residues. Germline CDR1 reads SGHRS; CDR2 reads YFSETQ. V was cut by 6 bases and J by 0 bases, with 17 bases left in between. For the CDR3, the DNA is TGCGCCAGCAACGTCGACGGGAGAGGGAGCACAGATACGCAGTATTTT. This translates into CASNVDGRGSTDTQYF.

The chain has TRBV20-1 and TRBJ2-4; 7 bases agree with TRBD1. CDR1 is DFQATT, CDR2 SNEGSKA, per germline (reference sequence). The CDR3 loop spans 15 amino acids. J was trimmed by 0 bases and V by 6 bases; bases with no gene match: 8. In DNA form, the CDR3 reads TGCAGTGCCCCGGGACAGCTACTAGCCAAAAACATTCAGTACTTC. Protein product: CSAPGQLLAKNIQYF.

V and J are TRBV9 and TRBJ2-5; 8 positions match TRBD2. Germline-derived CDR1 and CDR2 are SGDLS and YYNGEE. V was pared by 4 bases and J by 4 bases, with 9 bases of the junction left unmatched. The CDR3 length is 15 residues. CDR3 nucleotides: TGTGCCAGCAGCTCCGGGGGGGATCGGGGAGAGACCCAGTACTTC. The encoded protein is CASSSGGDRGETQYF.

The gene calls are TRBV6-2 or TRBV6-3 and TRBJ1-2, with no clear D. CDR1 is MNHEY, CDR2 SVGEGT, per germline. CDR3 length: 13 residues. V lost 3 bases and J 8 bases, leaving 13 bases between the germline ends. The CDR3 coding sequence is TGTGCCAGCAGTTATAGTGCCGGGCACGGCTACACCTTC. Translated, it gives CASSYSAGHGYTF.

Only a few counts were recorded for this clonotype. The rearrangement uses TRBV28 and TRBJ2-3; D possibly corresponds to TRBD2 (6 bases). CDR3 length: 16 residues. Germline loops: CDR1 MDHEN, CDR2 SYDVKM. V was shortened by 4 bases and J by 1 base, with 15 bases between the two germline ends. CDR3 residues: CASSSNLLAGTDTQYF. The CDR3 nucleotides are TGTGCCAGCAGTTCTAATCTACTAGCCGGCACAGATACGCAGTATTTT.

This clonotype was seen a few times. V and J are TRBV12-3 or TRBV12-4 and TRBJ2-7; weak D call: TRBD1 (6 bases). Trimming cost V 5 bases and J 5 bases, with 13 bases left between them. The CDR3 sequence is 13 residues long. CDR3 bases: TGTGCCAGCAGTCCAATGACAGGTGACGAGCAGTACTTC. Protein sequence: CASSPMTGDEQYF.

The CDR3 nucleotides read TGTGCCAGCAGCGATTCAGGGGATAACACTGAAGCTTTCTTT. Translation: CASSDSGDNTEAFF. The gene calls are TRBV9 and TRBJ1-1, with D possibly being TRBD1 (6 bases). The V end was cut by 3 bases, the J end by 2 bases, with 11 bases between. The CDR3 runs to 14 residues. In germline, CDR1 is SGDLS, CDR2 YYNGEE.

This clonotype was counted between two and nine times. This chain joins TRBV29-1 and TRBJ1-2; the D is unclear. Germline V lookup: CDR1 SQVTM, CDR2 ANQGSEA. V lost 4 bases and J 1 base, leaving 7 bases between the germline ends. CDR3 size: 12 residues. CDR3 DNA: TGCAGCGTTGTGGTCAGTAACTATGGCTACACCTTC. Its protein is CSVVVSNYGYTF.

This clonotype was observed once. The chain is built from TRBV20-1 and TRBJ2-7; weak D call: TRBD1 (6 bases). The V and J ends lost 0 bases and 0 bases respectively, with 9 bases between them. Germline V gene data show CDR1 as DFQATT and CDR2 as SNEGSKA (reference sequence). This CDR3 region has 14 residues. The CDR3: CSARDGGTSYEQYF. The DNA of the CDR3 is TGCAGTGCTAGAGATGGGGGCACCTCCTACGAGCAGTACTTC.

There are a few counts of this clonotype. The chain uses TRBV7-9 and TRBJ2-5, with 7 bases identical to TRBD1. There are 14 residues in the CDR3. V lost 6 bases and J lost 5; bases outside the gene matches: 9. The germline V gene has CDR1 SEHNR and CDR2 FQNEAQ (reference sequence). This CDR3 is CASRDPGGVETQYF. The CDR3, as DNA: TGTGCCAGCAGAGACCCAGGGGGAGTGGAGACCCAGTACTTC. The entire variable domain, with the rest obtained from reference TRBV7-9 and TRBJ2-5, is as follows: DTGVSQNPRHKITKRGQNVTFRCDPISEHNRLYWYRQTLGQGPEFLTYFQNEAQLEKSRLLSDRFSAERPKGSFSTLEIQRTEQGDSAMYLCASRDPGGVETQYFGPGTRLLVL.

This clonotype was observed a few times. The chain is built from TRBV7-3 and TRBJ2-2; 7 bases match TRBD1. With 5 bases clipped from V and 4 bases from J, the junction kept 4 bases outside the gene matches. Per the germline V gene, CDR1 is SGHTA and CDR2 is FQGTGA. The CDR3 has 14 residues. The CDR3: CASSGSGGTGELFF. In DNA form, the CDR3 reads TGTGCCAGCAGCGGGTCAGGGGGCACCGGGGAGCTGTTTTTT.

This clonotype was seen a handful of times. The CDR3 region is CSVGSQIYLQETQYF. In nucleotides, the CDR3 is TGCAGCGTTGGGTCACAGATCTATTTGCAAGAGACCCAGTACTTC. The chain couples TRBV29-1 to TRBJ2-5; D not certain. The CDR3 is 15 amino acids. Trimming removed 4 bases from V and 2 bases from J, with 17 bases in between. The germline gives CDR1 SQVTM, CDR2 ANQGSEA. Full variable domain (remainder filled in from reference TRBV29-1 and TRBJ2-5): SAVISQKPSRDICQRGTSLTIQCQVDSQVTMMFWYRQQPGQSLTLIATANQGSEATYESGFVIDKFPISRPNLTFSTLTVSNMSPEDSSIYLCSVGSQIYLQETQYFGPGTRLLVL.

The V call is TRBV14, the J call TRBJ2-7, with TRBD1 identical over 7 bases. Germline loops: CDR1 SGHDN, CDR2 FVKESK. V shed 7 bases, J shed 2 bases, and the junction held 14 bases outside the gene matches. This CDR3 has 16 residues. In nucleotides, the CDR3 is TGTGCCAGCAACCGAAAGGGACAGAAGGCCACCTACGAGCAGTACTTC. Its protein is CASNRKGQKATYEQYF.

The chain couples TRBV6-6 to TRBJ1-1; TRBD1 is a possible D gene (6 bases). The CDR3 totals 17 residues. The V end lost 11 bases, the J end lost 1 base, and 26 bases lay between the germline ends. The V gene's germline CDR1 is MNHNY and CDR2 SVGAGI (reference sequence). The CDR3 protein is CAGQQGGGRPTNTEAFF. The DNA of the CDR3 is TGTGCCGGTCAACAGGGTGGGGGTCGCCCGACGAACACTGAAGCTTTCTTT.

This clonotype came up a few times. This chain uses TRBV4-1 with TRBJ2-7, with a possible D match to TRBD2 (6 bases). From germline, CDR1 is MGHRA and CDR2 YSYEKL. Between the trimmed V and J ends, which lost 5 bases and 2 bases, there was a span of 19 bases. The CDR3 loop spans 16 amino acids. In nucleotides, the CDR3 is TGCGCCAGCAGCGCGGGTATGGGGGGACTTACCTACGAGCAGTACTTC. Its translation is CASSAGMGGLTYEQYF.

Only a few counts were recorded for this clonotype. This chain uses TRBV20-1 with TRBJ2-4, with D tentatively TRBD2 (5 bases). The CDR3 consists of 14 residues. V was shortened by 5 bases and J by 3 bases, with 14 bases between the two germline ends. Germline V gene lookup returns CDR1 DFQATT and CDR2 SNEGSKA (reference sequence). DNA for the CDR3: TGCAGTGCTTTGGAGCGGACTTTCAAAAACATTCAGTACTTC. Encoded protein: CSALERTFKNIQYF.

The rearrangement links TRBV20-1 to TRBJ2-2; D unresolved. CDR3 length: 13 amino acids. The ends were cut back, 6 bases at V and 0 bases at J, with 8 bases in the middle. Per germline, CDR1 DFQATT and CDR2 SNEGSKA (reference sequence). The CDR3 DNA reads as TGCAGTGCCCAAATAACGAACACCGGGGAGCTGTTTTTT. Residues: CSAQITNTGELFF.

V is TRBV7-2 and J is TRBJ2-5; perhaps TRBD1 as D (5 bases). The V end was cut by 1 base, the J end by 1 base, with 13 bases between. Germline lookup yields CDR1 SGHTA and CDR2 FQGNSA. The CDR3 contains 16 residues. The CDR3 loop reads CASSLGPGGAQETQYF. The CDR3 nucleotides are TGTGCCAGCAGCTTAGGACCGGGTGGGGCCCAAGAGACCCAGTACTTC.

The chain recombines TRBV5-1 with TRBJ2-7; D gene unclear. V gave up 2 bases and J gave up 2 bases, with 11 bases separating them. Germline CDR1 SGHRS, CDR2 YFSETQ. CDR3 size: 14 residues. CDR3 amino acids: CASSFRADTYEQYF. CDR3 nucleotide sequence: TGCGCCAGCAGCTTCCGGGCGGATACCTACGAGCAGTACTTC.

This rearrangement joins TRBV12-3 or TRBV12-4 to TRBJ2-7, with 8 positions matching TRBD1. The CDR3 covers 14 residues. Losses at the gene ends were 6 bases for V and 2 bases for J; bases not matched to a gene: 6. The CDR3 DNA reads as TGTGCCAGCAGGTCCGAGGACAGGGCCTACGAGCAGTACTTC. It yields the protein CASRSEDRAYEQYF.